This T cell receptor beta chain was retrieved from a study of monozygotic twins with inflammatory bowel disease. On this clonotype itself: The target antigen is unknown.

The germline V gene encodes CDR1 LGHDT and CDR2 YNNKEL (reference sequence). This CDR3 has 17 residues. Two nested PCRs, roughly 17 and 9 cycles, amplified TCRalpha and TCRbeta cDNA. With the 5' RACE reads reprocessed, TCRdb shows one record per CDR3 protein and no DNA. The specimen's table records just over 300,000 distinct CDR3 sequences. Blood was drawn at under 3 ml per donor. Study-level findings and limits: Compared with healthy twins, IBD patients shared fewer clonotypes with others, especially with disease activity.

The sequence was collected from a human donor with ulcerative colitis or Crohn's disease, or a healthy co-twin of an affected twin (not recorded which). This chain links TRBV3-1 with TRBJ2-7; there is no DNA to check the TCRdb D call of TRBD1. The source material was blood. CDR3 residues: CASSQGLAGGVNYEQYF.